Many counts were recorded for the clone carrying this T cell receptor (beta chain). Within the sample, other DNA sequences also encode this same CDR3. Until they underwent thyroid surgery, no patient had received any treatment. This sample is drawn from a study of metastatic and nonmetastatic thyroid tumors. TCRdb re-clonotyped the PCR reads through MiXCR. There are some 29,000 clones in the sample; 6% to 9.5% occur only once, and around 44% lies in the top ten. The sequence was collected from a female donor with papillary thyroid cancer or a benign thyroid nodule (not recorded which). Some clones in this sample may be carry-over from other donors' samples. Sequencing was performed on blood.

In DNA, the CDR3 is TGCAGTGCTAGACTATACGGGGACGGTTCGGCTTTCTTT. It is translated as CSARLYGDGSAFF. The chain combines TRBV20-1 with TRBJ1-1; D possibly corresponds to TRBD1 (5 bases). CDR1 is DFQATT, CDR2 SNEGSKA, per germline (reference sequence). Trimming left V 2 bases short and J 11 bases short, with 18 bases between. CDR3 length: 13 residues.